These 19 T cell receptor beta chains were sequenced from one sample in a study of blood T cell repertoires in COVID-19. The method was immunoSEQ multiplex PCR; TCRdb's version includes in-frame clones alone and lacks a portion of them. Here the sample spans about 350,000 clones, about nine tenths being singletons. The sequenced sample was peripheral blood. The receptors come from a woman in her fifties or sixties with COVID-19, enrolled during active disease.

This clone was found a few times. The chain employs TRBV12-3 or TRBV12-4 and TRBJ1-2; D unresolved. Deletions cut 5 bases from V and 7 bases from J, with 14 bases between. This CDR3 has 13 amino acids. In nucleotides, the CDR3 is TGTGCCAGCAGTCCCTCGTCGCCCAGTGGCTACACCTTC. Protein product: CASSPSSPSGYTF.

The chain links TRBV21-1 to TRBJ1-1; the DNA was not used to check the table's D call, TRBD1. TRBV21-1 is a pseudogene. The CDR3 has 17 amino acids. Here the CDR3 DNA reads TGTGCCAGCAGCAAAGCGCTTGGGACAGCTGGGAGCACTGAAGCTTTCTTT. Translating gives CASSKALGTAGSTEAFF.

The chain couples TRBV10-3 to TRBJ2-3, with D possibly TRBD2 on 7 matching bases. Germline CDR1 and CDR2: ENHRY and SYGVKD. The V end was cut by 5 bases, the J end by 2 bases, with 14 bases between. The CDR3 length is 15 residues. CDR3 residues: CAISSGGPSTDTQYF. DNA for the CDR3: TGTGCCATCAGTTCGGGGGGCCCTTCCACAGATACGCAGTATTTT.

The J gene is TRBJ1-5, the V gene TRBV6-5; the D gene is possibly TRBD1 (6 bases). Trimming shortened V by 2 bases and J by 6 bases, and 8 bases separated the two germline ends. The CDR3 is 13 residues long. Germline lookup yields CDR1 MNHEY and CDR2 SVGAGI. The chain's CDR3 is CASSYGGAQPQHF. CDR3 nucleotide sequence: TGTGCCAGCAGTTACGGGGGGGCTCAGCCCCAGCATTTT.

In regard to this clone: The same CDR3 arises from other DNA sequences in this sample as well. The CDR3 reads CASSYSRSSYNSPLHF. The CDR3 DNA is TGTGCCAGCAGTTACTCGCGGAGCTCCTATAATTCACCCCTCCACTTT. V is TRBV6-5 and J is TRBJ1-6; no firm D call. Per the germline V gene, CDR1 is MNHEY and CDR2 is SVGAGI. V was pared by 0 bases and J by 0 bases, with 6 bases between. The CDR3 runs to 16 residues.

CDR3 in DNA: TGTGCCAGCTCACTCGGGACAGGGAATACCGGCTATGGCTACACCTTC. This sequence encodes CASSLGTGNTGYGYTF. The V gene is TRBV18, the J gene TRBJ1-2; TRBD1 matches at 9 bases. The CDR3 consists of 16 residues. V was clipped by 4 bases and J by 4 bases; unmatched bases: 10. CDR1 and CDR2 (germline): KGHSH, LQKENI.

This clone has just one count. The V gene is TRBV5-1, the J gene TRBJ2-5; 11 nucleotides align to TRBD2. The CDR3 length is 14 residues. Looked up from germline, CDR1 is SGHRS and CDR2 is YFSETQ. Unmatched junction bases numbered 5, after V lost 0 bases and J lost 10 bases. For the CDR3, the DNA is TGCGCCAGCAGCTTGGCTAGCGGGGGGTCAGACCAGTACTTC. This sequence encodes CASSLASGGSDQYF.

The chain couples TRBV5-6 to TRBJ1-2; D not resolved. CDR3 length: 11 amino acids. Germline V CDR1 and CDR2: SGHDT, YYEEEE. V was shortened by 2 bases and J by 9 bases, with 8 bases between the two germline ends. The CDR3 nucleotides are TGTGCCAGCAGCTTTACAGATAGCTACACCTTC. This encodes CASSFTDSYTF.

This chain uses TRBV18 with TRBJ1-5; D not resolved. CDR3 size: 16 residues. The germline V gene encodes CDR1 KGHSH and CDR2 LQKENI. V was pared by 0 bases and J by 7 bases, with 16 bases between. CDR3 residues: CASSPPGPLGDQPQHF. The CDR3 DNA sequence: TGTGCCAGCTCACCACCGGGTCCTTTGGGAGACCAGCCCCAGCATTTT. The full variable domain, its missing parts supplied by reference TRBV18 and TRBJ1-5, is NAGVMQNPRHLVRRRGQEARLRCSPMKGHSHVYWYRQLPEEGLKFMVYLQKENIIDESGMPKERFSAEFPKEGPSILRIQQVVRGDSAAYFCASSPPGPLGDQPQHFGDGTRLSIL.

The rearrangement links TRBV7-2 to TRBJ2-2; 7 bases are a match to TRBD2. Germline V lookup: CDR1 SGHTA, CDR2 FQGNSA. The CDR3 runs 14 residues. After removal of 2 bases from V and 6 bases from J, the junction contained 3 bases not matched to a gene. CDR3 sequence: CASSLLAEAGELFF. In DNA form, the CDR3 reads TGTGCCAGCAGCTTACTAGCGGAGGCCGGGGAGCTGTTTTTT. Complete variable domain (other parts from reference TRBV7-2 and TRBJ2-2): GAGVSQSPSNKVTEKGKDVELRCDPISGHTALYWYRQSLGQGLEFLIYFQGNSAPDKSGLPSDRFSAERTGGSVSTLTIQRTQQEDSAVYLCASSLLAEAGELFFGEGSRLTVL.

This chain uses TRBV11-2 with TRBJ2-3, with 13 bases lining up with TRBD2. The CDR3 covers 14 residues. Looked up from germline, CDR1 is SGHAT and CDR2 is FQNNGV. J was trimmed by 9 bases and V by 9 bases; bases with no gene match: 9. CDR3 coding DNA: TGTGCCAGTAGAACTAGCGGGGGGGGAATGACGCAGTATTTT. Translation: CASRTSGGGMTQYF.

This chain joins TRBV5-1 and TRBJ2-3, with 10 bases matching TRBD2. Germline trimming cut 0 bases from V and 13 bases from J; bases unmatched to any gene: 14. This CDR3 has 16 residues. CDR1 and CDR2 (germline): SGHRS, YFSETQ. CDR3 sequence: CASSLAAASGGSPEYF. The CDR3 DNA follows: TGCGCCAGCAGCTTGGCGGCGGCTAGCGGGGGCTCCCCGGAGTATTTT.

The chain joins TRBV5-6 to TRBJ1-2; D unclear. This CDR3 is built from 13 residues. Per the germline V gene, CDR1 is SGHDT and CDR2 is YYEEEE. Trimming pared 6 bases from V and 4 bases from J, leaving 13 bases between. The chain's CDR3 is CASTSGSRYGYTF. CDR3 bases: TGTGCCAGCACCAGCGGGAGTCGCTATGGCTACACCTTC. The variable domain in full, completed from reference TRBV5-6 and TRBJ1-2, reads DAGVTQSPTHLIKTRGQQVTLRCSPKSGHDTVSWYQQALGQGPQFIFQYYEEEERQRGNFPDRFSGHQFPNYSSELNVNALLLGDSALYLCASTSGSRYGYTFGSGTRLTVV.

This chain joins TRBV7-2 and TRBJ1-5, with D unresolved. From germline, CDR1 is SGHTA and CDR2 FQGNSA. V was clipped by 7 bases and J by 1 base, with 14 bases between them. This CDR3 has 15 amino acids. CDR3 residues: CASNPGGRSNQPQHF. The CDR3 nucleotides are TGTGCCAGCAACCCAGGAGGCAGGAGCAATCAGCCCCAGCATTTT.

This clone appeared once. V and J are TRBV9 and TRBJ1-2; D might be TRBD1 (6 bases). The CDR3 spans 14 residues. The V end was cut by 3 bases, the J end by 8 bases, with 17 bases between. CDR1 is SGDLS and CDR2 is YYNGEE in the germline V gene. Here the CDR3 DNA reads TGTGCCAGCAGCGATGGGGACACACCATGGGGCTACACCTTC. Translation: CASSDGDTPWGYTF.

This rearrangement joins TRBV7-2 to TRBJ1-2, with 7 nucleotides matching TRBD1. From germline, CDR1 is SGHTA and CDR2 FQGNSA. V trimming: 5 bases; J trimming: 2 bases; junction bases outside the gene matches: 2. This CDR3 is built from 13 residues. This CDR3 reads CASSVQGNYGYTF. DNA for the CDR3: TGTGCCAGCAGCGTACAGGGGAACTATGGCTACACCTTC.

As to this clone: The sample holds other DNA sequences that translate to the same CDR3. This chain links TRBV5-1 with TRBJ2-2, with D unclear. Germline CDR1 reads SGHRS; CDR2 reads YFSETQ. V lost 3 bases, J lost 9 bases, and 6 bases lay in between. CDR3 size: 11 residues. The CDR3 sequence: CASSSTRELFF. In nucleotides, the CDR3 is TGCGCCAGCAGCTCAACTAGGGAGCTGTTTTTT.

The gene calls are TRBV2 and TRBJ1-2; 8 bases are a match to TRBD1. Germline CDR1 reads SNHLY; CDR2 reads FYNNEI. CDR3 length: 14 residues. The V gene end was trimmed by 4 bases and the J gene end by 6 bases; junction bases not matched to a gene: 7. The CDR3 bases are TGTGCCAGCAGTGTGACGACAGGGGTTGATGGCTACACCTTC. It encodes CASSVTTGVDGYTF.

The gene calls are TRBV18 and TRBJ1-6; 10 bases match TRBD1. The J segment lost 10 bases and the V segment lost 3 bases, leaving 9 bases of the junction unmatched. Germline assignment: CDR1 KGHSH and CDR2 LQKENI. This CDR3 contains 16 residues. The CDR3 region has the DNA TGTGCCAGCTCACCTACGACCGGACAGGGGGAATCACCCCTCCACTTT. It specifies CASSPTTGQGESPLHF.